The 28 T cell receptor beta chains listed next were all sequenced from one sample in a study of cytomegalovirus exposure and HLA in healthy donors. Primers: 60 Vbeta forward and 13 Jbeta reverse. Here immunoSEQ multiplex PCR was the method, and the copy in TCRdb shows in-frame clones only, minus some. The sample yields over 90,000 clones, around 82% seen once. Sample: PBMCs. The receptor source for this set is a woman under 30 in good health and CMV-seropositive.

The rearrangement joins TRBV10-2 to TRBJ2-2; D remains unclear. The CDR3 has 12 residues. Germline assignment: CDR1 WSHSY and CDR2 SAAADI. V was trimmed by 3 bases and J by 6 bases, leaving 5 bases between them. This CDR3 is CASSDLSGELFF. The CDR3 nucleotides are TGCGCCAGCAGTGATCTGTCCGGGGAGCTGTTTTTT.

The rearrangement uses TRBV28 and TRBJ1-5; D possibly corresponds to TRBD1 (6 bases). Germline V gene lookup returns CDR1 MDHEN and CDR2 SYDVKM. The V end lost 7 bases, the J end lost 1 base, and 14 bases lay between the germline ends. This CDR3 has 15 amino acids. Written as DNA, the CDR3 is TGTGCCAGCACCTTAGGGACACCCAGCAATCAGCCCCAGCATTTT. It translates to CASTLGTPSNQPQHF.

The rearrangement uses TRBV7-2 and TRBJ1-1; D not resolved. The CDR3 spans 12 residues. Trimming removed 4 bases at V and 8 bases at J, with 11 bases between. Germline CDR1 SGHTA, CDR2 FQGNSA. The CDR3 reads CASSWASGEAFF. The CDR3 nucleotides read TGTGCCAGCAGCTGGGCCTCTGGGGAAGCTTTCTTT.

The chain uses TRBV4-1 and TRBJ2-2; 9 bases map to TRBD2. The V segment lost 3 bases and the J segment 3 bases; nucleotides outside the gene matches: 11. Germline-derived CDR1 and CDR2 are MGHRA and YSYEKL. The CDR3 is 18 amino acids. For the CDR3, the DNA is TGCGCCAGCAGCCACGGGTTACCGAGCGGGGGGTACACCGGGGAGCTGTTTTTT. Amino acids: CASSHGLPSGGYTGELFF.

This chain connects TRBV7-3 to TRBJ1-2; 9 positions match TRBD1. V lost 5 bases to trimming and J lost 7 bases; unmatched junction nucleotides: 5. Germline V lookup: CDR1 SGHTA, CDR2 FQGTGA. The CDR3 loop spans 13 amino acids. The CDR3 DNA reads TGTGCCAGCAGCGTCACAGGGGGCTCTGGCTACACCTTC. As protein: CASSVTGGSGYTF.

This clone showed up just once. The rearrangement joins TRBV7-9 to TRBJ2-3; D remains unclear. The CDR3 contains 13 residues. The germline CDR1 and CDR2 sequences are SEHNR and FQNEAQ (reference sequence). Between the trimmed V and J ends, which lost 1 base and 14 bases, there was a span of 16 bases. The CDR3 nucleotides read TGTGCCAGCAGCTTAGGTGAAAGGTCCCCGGGGTATTTT. It encodes CASSLGERSPGYF.

The chain couples TRBV11-2 to TRBJ1-5; D may be TRBD1 (6 bases). The CDR3 is 14 amino acids. Germline V gene data show CDR1 as SGHAT and CDR2 as FQNNGV. Trimming pared 5 bases from V and 3 bases from J, leaving 11 bases between. For the CDR3, the DNA is TGTGCCAGCAGCGACGGGACAAACAATCAGCCCCAGCATTTT. It translates to CASSDGTNNQPQHF.

The rearrangement joins TRBV7-8 to TRBJ2-1; 9 bases map to TRBD2. The J segment lost 3 bases and the V segment lost 5 bases, leaving 8 bases of the junction unmatched. The CDR3 totals 16 residues. CDR1 and CDR2 from the germline V gene are SGHVS and FQNEAQ. CDR3 protein: CASSPVSSGVYNEQFF. Written as DNA, the CDR3 is TGTGCCAGCAGCCCTGTCTCTAGCGGGGTCTACAATGAGCAGTTCTTC. The full variable domain, completed using reference TRBV7-8 and TRBJ2-1, is GAGVSQSPRYKVAKRGQDVALRCDPISGHVSLFWYQQALGQGPEFLTYFQNEAQLDKSGLPSDRFFAERPEGSVSTLKIQRTQQEDSAVYLCASSPVSSGVYNEQFFGPGTRLTVL.

The CDR3 nucleotides are TGTGCCAGCAGCGAGACTAGCGGGACATACAATGAGCAGTTCTTC. Translating it yields CASSETSGTYNEQFF. V usage is TRBV7-3 and J usage is TRBJ2-1; 11 nucleotides agree with TRBD2. Germline-derived CDR1 and CDR2 are SGHTA and FQGTGA. V lost 5 bases and J lost 4; bases outside the gene matches: 4. CDR3 size: 15 residues. Full variable domain (remainder filled in from reference TRBV7-3 and TRBJ2-1): GAGVSQTPSNKVTEKGKYVELRCDPISGHTALYWYRQSLGQGPEFLIYFQGTGAADDSGLPNDRFFAVRPEGSVSTLKIQRTERGDSAVYLCASSETSGTYNEQFFGPGTRLTVL.

V usage is TRBV7-9 and J usage is TRBJ2-5; unclear D gene. The V gene's germline CDR1 is SEHNR and CDR2 FQNEAQ (reference sequence). This CDR3 spans 11 amino acids. V dropped 4 bases and J dropped 7 bases, with 7 bases sitting between them. Written as DNA, the CDR3 is TGTGCCAGCAGCTATGCGCCGACCCAGTACTTC. It specifies CASSYAPTQYF.

The rearrangement uses TRBV13 and TRBJ1-1, with TRBD1 matching 7 bases. The germline V gene encodes CDR1 PRHDT and CDR2 FYEKMQ (reference sequence). This CDR3 comprises 16 residues. Trimming cost V 5 bases and J 6 bases; bases outside gene matches: 15. This chain's CDR3 is CASSPLQGSNTAEAFF. The DNA for the CDR3 is TGTGCCAGCAGCCCCTTACAGGGGTCGAACACTGCTGAAGCTTTCTTT.

The chain couples TRBV7-7 to TRBJ2-6; unclear D gene. Germline loops: CDR1 SSHAT, CDR2 FNYEAQ (reference sequence). The ends were cut back, 4 bases at V and 4 bases at J, with 8 bases in the middle. The CDR3 is made up of 14 amino acids. CDR3 sequence (DNA): TGTGCCAGCAGCTCACAACCCGGGGCCAACGTCCTGACTTTC. It encodes CASSSQPGANVLTF.

This clone has more than one count but fewer than ten. The J gene is TRBJ1-1, the V gene TRBV7-6, with D perhaps TRBD1 (6 bases). The CDR3 consists of 16 residues. Trimming shortened V by 2 bases and J by 1 base, and 14 bases separated the two germline ends. The V gene's germline CDR1 is SGHVS and CDR2 FNYEAQ. CDR3 nucleotide sequence: TGTGCCAGCAGCTTATATCCAGGGGTAGGGAACACTGAAGCTTTCTTT. It translates to CASSLYPGVGNTEAFF.

The V and J genes are TRBV29-1 and TRBJ1-1; 10 nucleotides match TRBD1. Germline lookup yields CDR1 SQVTM and CDR2 ANQGSEA. Trimming cost V 3 bases and J 7 bases; bases outside gene matches: 8. This CDR3 region has 14 residues. The CDR3 bases are TGCAGCGTTGAGTGGTTGGGGACAGGGGATGAAGCTTTCTTT. Protein sequence: CSVEWLGTGDEAFF.

The genes are TRBV5-4 and TRBJ1-4, with D possibly being TRBD1 (6 bases). The CDR3 has 15 residues. In germline, CDR1 is SGHNT, CDR2 YYREEE (reference sequence). The germline V and J ends were trimmed by 4 bases and 0 bases, with 10 bases remaining between them. CDR3 loop: CASSPQGTTNEKLFF. The DNA for the CDR3 is TGTGCCAGCAGCCCTCAGGGGACAACTAATGAAAAACTGTTTTTT. The full variable domain, rest sourced from reference TRBV5-4 and TRBJ1-4, is ETGVTQSPTHLIKTRGQQVTLRCSSQSGHNTVSWYQQALGQGPQFIFQYYREEENGRGNFPPRFSGLQFPNYSSELNVNALELDDSALYLCASSPQGTTNEKLFFGSGTQLSVL.

J is TRBJ1-5 and V is TRBV18, with 9 positions matching TRBD1. The CDR3 is 14 amino acids. The V segment lost 3 bases and the J segment 8 bases; nucleotides outside the gene matches: 5. The germline V gene encodes CDR1 KGHSH and CDR2 LQKENI. The CDR3 protein is CASSPDRGDEPQHF. CDR3 nucleotides: TGTGCCAGCTCACCCGACAGGGGGGATGAGCCCCAGCATTTT.

This sequence joins TRBV7-2 and TRBJ2-4, with TRBD2 as a possible D gene (7 bases). The germline V gene has CDR1 SGHTA and CDR2 FQGNSA. The V end lost 5 bases, the J end lost 2 bases, and 16 bases lay between the germline ends. This CDR3 region has 16 residues. CDR3 loop: CASSPKGEGSKNIQYF. DNA of the CDR3: TGTGCCAGCAGCCCGAAGGGGGAGGGATCCAAAAACATTCAGTACTTC.

V usage is TRBV25-1 and J usage is TRBJ2-5; tentative D call: TRBD2 (5 bases). This CDR3 is built from 15 residues. V was pared by 3 bases and J by 2 bases, with 13 bases between. Per the germline V gene, CDR1 is MGHDK and CDR2 is SYGVNS. The CDR3 DNA sequence: TGTGCCAGCAGTGAGCCTAGCTGGGAACAAGAGACCCAGTACTTC. The encoded protein is CASSEPSWEQETQYF.

This clone came up a few times. CDR3 bases: TGTGCCTGGAGCGACAGGTTGAGGATGAACACTGAAGCTTTCTTT. Amino acid sequence: CAWSDRLRMNTEAFF. This rearrangement joins TRBV30 to TRBJ2-2, with a possible D match to TRBD1 (6 bases). The J call may be incorrect, as the DNA end agrees better with TRBJ1-1. The germline gives CDR1 GTSNPN, CDR2 SVGIG (reference sequence). The CDR3 has 15 residues.

The chain carries TRBV7-9 and TRBJ2-5; 15 bases fit TRBD2. Unmatched junction bases numbered 9, after V lost 5 bases and J lost 2 bases. Germline assignment: CDR1 SEHNR and CDR2 FQNEAQ (reference sequence). The CDR3 consists of 18 residues. The CDR3 loop is CASSLKQGLAGGQETQYF. CDR3 coding DNA: TGTGCCAGCAGCCTAAAACAAGGACTAGCGGGGGGGCAAGAGACCCAGTACTTC.

The chain recombines TRBV27 with TRBJ1-4; 9 positions match TRBD1. The J segment lost 8 bases and the V segment lost 8 bases, leaving 3 bases of the junction unmatched. The CDR3 has 12 residues. Germline CDR1 is MNHEY and CDR2 is SMNVEV (reference sequence). The CDR3 sequence: CASRTGVEKLFF. The CDR3 nucleotides are TGTGCCAGCCGGACAGGGGTCGAAAAACTGTTTTTT.

The chain carries TRBV2 and TRBJ2-6; 7 positions agree with TRBD1. Germline assignment: CDR1 SNHLY and CDR2 FYNNEI. Unmatched junction bases numbered 9, after V lost 7 bases and J lost 0 bases. This CDR3 spans 17 amino acids. The CDR3 reads CASNLQGLYSGANVLTF. The CDR3, as DNA: TGTGCCAGCAACCTACAGGGGCTCTACTCTGGGGCCAACGTCCTGACTTTC.

The chain carries TRBV2 and TRBJ1-1; D perhaps matches TRBD1 (5 bases). CDR1 is SNHLY and CDR2 is FYNNEI in the germline V gene. Trimming took off 4 bases at V and 5 bases at J, with 11 bases between the two ends. The CDR3 loop spans 13 amino acids. CDR3 sequence (DNA): TGTGCCAGCAGTGGGGAAGGGGCAACTGAAGCTTTCTTT. It is translated as CASSGEGATEAFF.

V usage is TRBV28 and J usage is TRBJ2-7; TRBD1 matches 7 bases. Trimming cost V 5 bases and J 7 bases; bases outside gene matches: 17. From germline, CDR1 is MDHEN and CDR2 SYDVKM. The length of the CDR3 is 16 residues. The CDR3, as DNA: TGTGCCAGCAGTCGTCGGACAGGCCGCCCAGTCGGGGAGCAGTACTTC. Its protein product is CASSRRTGRPVGEQYF.

The chain combines TRBV18 with TRBJ1-2, with TRBD1 identical over 9 bases. This CDR3 has 13 residues. V shed 6 bases, J shed 10 bases, and the junction held 9 bases outside the gene matches. Germline V gene lookup returns CDR1 KGHSH and CDR2 LQKENI. The CDR3 protein is CASSPGQGWYYTF. CDR3 DNA sequence: TGTGCCAGCTCGCCCGGACAGGGGTGGTACTACACCTTC.

This chain links TRBV7-6 with TRBJ2-6, with TRBD1 identical over 7 bases. CDR1 and CDR2 from the germline V gene are SGHVS and FNYEAQ. Trimming took 2 bases from V and 3 from J; bases not matched to a gene: 7. The CDR3 runs to 17 residues. The CDR3 bases are TGTGCCAGCAGCTTATCCGAGGGGGCAAGTGGGGCCAACGTCCTGACTTTC. It specifies CASSLSEGASGANVLTF.

The V and J genes are TRBV4-1 and TRBJ1-5, with D tentatively TRBD1 (6 bases). The ends were cut back, 0 bases at V and 4 bases at J, with 10 bases in the middle. The germline CDR1 and CDR2 sequences are MGHRA and YSYEKL. This CDR3 is 15 amino acids long. This CDR3 is CASSQEWGPNQPQHF. The CDR3 DNA sequence: TGCGCCAGCAGCCAAGAATGGGGGCCGAATCAGCCCCAGCATTTT.

This chain links TRBV28 with TRBJ2-3; a weak D match, TRBD2 (6 bases). In germline, CDR1 is MDHEN, CDR2 SYDVKM. V was shortened by 6 bases and J by 2 bases, with 18 bases between the two germline ends. The length of the CDR3 is 16 residues. DNA of the CDR3: TGTGCCAGCAGCCTGGTTCTAGCGCCTGACACAGATACGCAGTATTTT. This sequence encodes CASSLVLAPDTDTQYF.